The 24 T cell receptor beta chains below were found in one sample sequenced in a study of regulatory T cells in long-lasting Graves disease. Arm-PCR of CDR3 regions and iRepertoire HTBI primers were the basis on which TCR beta libraries were built. TCRdb analysed the multiplex PCR reads with MiXCR anew, one entry per CDR3 protein. The repertoire has about 620,000 distinct CDR3 sequences, about 16% of them found once; the top ten carry under 20%. The time point is: newly diagnosed GD, antithyroid drugs for less than 3 months. Researchers made the TCR library from RNA that was extracted from PBMCs. Separately, the same data were catalogued under a study of T cells in Graves' hyperthyroidism and ophthalmopathy.

Sequenced here: peripheral blood mononuclear cells (PBMCs), sampled at new diagnosis, from a patient treated with antithyroid drugs. These receptors originate from a woman between 25 and 40 years old with Graves disease.

This clonotype was observed once. A far larger clone differs by one base, so this is likely a read error. The V call is TRBV27, the J call TRBJ1-2; maybe TRBD1 (5 bases). The CDR3 is 15 amino acids. Germline values: CDR1 MNHEY, CDR2 SMNVEV (reference sequence). V was clipped by 6 bases and J by 3 bases, with 17 bases between them. The CDR3 bases are TGTGCCAGCAGGGGACTCCGGGACGGGGACTATGGCTACACCTTC. It translates to CASRGLRDGDYGYTF.

This clonotype appeared a single time. Given a much more abundant clone one base away, this may be a read error. V is TRBV20-1 and J is TRBJ2-1; 9 bases fit TRBD2. Germline V CDR1 and CDR2: DFQATT, SNEGSKA (reference sequence). CDR3 length equals 16 residues. CDR3 DNA sequence: TGCGGTGCTAGAGATACAGGTAGCGGGAGATACAATGAGCAGTTCTTC. Translated, it gives CGARDTGSGRYNEQFF.

The table lists this clonotype with many counts. V and J are TRBV12-5 and TRBJ2-5; no reliable D call. In germline, CDR1 is LGHNT, CDR2 FRNRAP. This CDR3 has 11 residues. With 1 base removed from V and 4 bases from J, the gap between germline ends came to 1 base. CDR3 amino acids: CASGLGETQYF. The CDR3, as DNA: TGTGCTAGTGGTTTGGGAGAGACCCAGTACTTC.

As DNA, the CDR3 is TGCGCCAGCAGCCAAGGGGCTAGGGGAGGCAATGAGCAGTTCTTC. It yields the protein CASSQGARGGNEQFF. The gene calls are TRBV4-1 and TRBJ2-1, with D perhaps TRBD2 (6 bases). Trimming removed 1 base at V and 6 bases at J, with 13 bases between. The CDR3 runs to 15 residues. Germline V CDR1 and CDR2: MGHRA, YSYEKL.

As regards this clonotype: This may be a read error: a much more frequent sequence differs by one nucleotide. The V and J genes are TRBV11-1 and TRBJ2-7, with D possibly TRBD1 on 6 matching bases. Germline CDR1 is SGHAT and CDR2 is FQDESV (reference sequence). The ends were cut back, 0 bases at V and 4 bases at J, with 16 bases in the middle. The CDR3 runs to 16 residues. CDR3 region: CASSLAAGTSSYEQYF. CDR3 bases: TGTGCCAGCAGCTTAGCCGCCGGGACATCAAGTTACGAGCAGTACTTC.

This clonotype was seen at least ten times. This chain links TRBV6-1 with TRBJ2-7; tentatively, D is TRBD1 (5 bases). Germline CDR1 is MNHNS and CDR2 is SASEGT. V lost 4 bases, J lost 3 bases, and 13 bases lay in between. This CDR3 comprises 14 residues. CDR3 region: CASSVQVRNYEQYF. CDR3 nucleotide sequence: TGTGCCAGCAGTGTACAGGTCAGAAACTACGAGCAGTACTTC.

The V gene is TRBV3-1, the J gene TRBJ2-7; 7 positions match TRBD2. J was trimmed by 1 base and V by 8 bases; bases with no gene match: 8. This CDR3 is 14 amino acids long. Germline CDR1 is LGHDT and CDR2 is YNNKEL (reference sequence). The chain's CDR3 is CASSAAGPSYEQYF. As DNA, the CDR3 is TGTGCCAGCTCTGCAGCGGGGCCTTCCTACGAGCAGTACTTC.

This clonotype appeared many times. J is TRBJ2-1 and V is TRBV12-3 or TRBV12-4; 7 nucleotides align to TRBD2. This CDR3 has 15 amino acids. V trimming: 6 bases; J trimming: 3 bases; junction bases outside the gene matches: 8. CDR3 sequence: CASRLASSDYNEQFF. CDR3 coding DNA: TGTGCCAGCAGACTAGCGTCATCCGACTACAATGAGCAGTTCTTC.

This clonotype was counted at least ten times. CDR3 in amino acids: CASSYSTGQSTYEQYF. DNA of the CDR3: TGTGCCAGCAGTTACTCTACGGGACAGAGCACCTACGAGCAGTACTTC. The V and J genes are TRBV6-2 or TRBV6-3 and TRBJ2-7; 7 bases line up with TRBD1. With 0 bases clipped from V and 2 bases from J, the junction kept 7 bases outside the gene matches. This CDR3 region has 16 residues. Germline-derived CDR1 and CDR2 are MNHEY and SVGEGT.

The J gene is TRBJ2-3, the V gene TRBV19, with 9 bases aligning to TRBD1. Germline V CDR1 and CDR2: LNHDA, SQIVND (reference sequence). J was trimmed by 4 bases and V by 5 bases; bases with no gene match: 10. The CDR3 totals 16 residues. The CDR3: CASSVTSGQGPDTQYF. Written as DNA, the CDR3 is TGTGCCAGTAGTGTAACCTCGGGACAGGGACCAGATACGCAGTATTTT.

The V and J genes are TRBV6-5 and TRBJ2-6, with no clear D. V shed 2 bases and J shed 2 bases, with 4 bases lying between them. The CDR3 covers 14 residues. Germline CDR1 and CDR2: MNHEY and SVGAGI. The CDR3 reads CASSYGAGANVLTF. The DNA for the CDR3 is TGTGCCAGCAGTTACGGGGCTGGGGCCAACGTCCTGACTTTC.

The rearrangement joins TRBV3-1 to TRBJ2-7; D possibly corresponds to TRBD1 (5 bases). This CDR3 has 13 residues. V dropped 8 bases and J dropped 6 bases, with 17 bases sitting between them. CDR1 and CDR2 (germline): LGHDT, YNNKEL (reference sequence). The CDR3 here is CASSRGNSGEQYF. Written as DNA, the CDR3 is TGTGCCAGCTCAAGGGGTAATTCGGGCGAGCAGTACTTC.

This clonotype was recorded a few times. The V and J genes are TRBV5-4 and TRBJ2-7, with 8 bases identical to TRBD1. The CDR3 contains 16 residues. Unmatched junction bases numbered 14, after V lost 3 bases and J lost 6 bases. Germline loops: CDR1 SGHNT, CDR2 YYREEE (reference sequence). CDR3 bases: TGTGCCAGCAGCTGGATTAGCCCAGGGGGCGACTCCGAGCAGTACTTC. It translates to CASSWISPGGDSEQYF. The whole variable domain, filled in from reference TRBV5-4 and TRBJ2-7, reads ETGVTQSPTHLIKTRGQQVTLRCSSQSGHNTVSWYQQALGQGPQFIFQYYREEENGRGNFPPRFSGLQFPNYSSELNVNALELDDSALYLCASSWISPGGDSEQYFGPGTRLTVT.

V gene TRBV20-1 combines with J gene TRBJ2-4; D perhaps matches TRBD2 (5 bases). This CDR3 has 13 residues. V lost 6 bases to trimming and J lost 0 bases, with 9 bases between them. Germline V gene sequence: CDR1 DFQATT, CDR2 SNEGSKA (reference sequence). This CDR3 reads CSASGLAKNIQYF. CDR3 nucleotides: TGCAGTGCCAGCGGACTAGCCAAAAACATTCAGTACTTC.

The chain employs TRBV7-3 and TRBJ2-1; a weak D match, TRBD2 (5 bases). The germline V gene has CDR1 SGHTA and CDR2 FQGTGA. The V and J ends lost 2 bases and 8 bases respectively, with 10 bases between them. The CDR3 loop spans 13 amino acids. The CDR3 bases are TGTGCCAGCAGCTTAGCGTGGGGAGATGAGCAGTTCTTC. Translation gives CASSLAWGDEQFF.

This clonotype was seen only a few times. This chain joins TRBV20-1 and TRBJ2-7; D might be TRBD1 (5 bases). The CDR3 extends over 17 amino acids. Germline CDR1 DFQATT, CDR2 SNEGSKA (reference sequence). Trimming took 1 base from V and 4 from J, leaving 23 bases between them. CDR3 amino acids: CSARGQQATLNRYEQYF. CDR3 DNA: TGCAGTGCTAGAGGCCAACAGGCGACATTGAACCGTTACGAGCAGTACTTC.

The sample holds many counts of this clonotype. This sequence joins TRBV7-9 and TRBJ1-5, with D hard to call. V lost 5 bases, J lost 1 base, and 6 bases lay in between. The germline CDR1 and CDR2 sequences are SEHNR and FQNEAQ (reference sequence). The CDR3 has 13 residues. The CDR3 DNA follows: TGTGCCAGCAGCCCAGACAGCAATCAGCCCCAGCATTTT. Residues: CASSPDSNQPQHF.

The chain carries TRBV4-1 and TRBJ1-4, with D possibly TRBD1 on 5 matching bases. Germline lookup yields CDR1 MGHRA and CDR2 YSYEKL. The CDR3 covers 14 residues. V lost 5 bases to trimming and J lost 7 bases, with 14 bases between them. The CDR3 reads CASSSRGTLEKLFF. The CDR3 DNA follows: TGCGCCAGCAGCTCTCGCGGGACCCTTGAAAAACTGTTTTTT.

This clonotype has more than one count but fewer than ten. The CDR3 sequence: CASSPFKPGEQYF. The CDR3 bases are TGTGCCAGCTCACCATTTAAGCCGGGAGAGCAGTACTTC. The V and J genes are TRBV18 and TRBJ2-7, with D tentatively TRBD2 (5 bases). Trimming pared 2 bases from V and 7 bases from J, leaving 12 bases between. This CDR3 comprises 13 residues. CDR1 and CDR2 from the germline V gene are KGHSH and LQKENI.

This clonotype appeared a single time. The junction shows a germline mismatch at one end, possibly a read error. The chain uses TRBV30 and TRBJ1-1, with D possibly TRBD1 on 5 matching bases. This CDR3 spans 17 amino acids. Looked up from germline, CDR1 is GTSNPN and CDR2 is SVGIG (reference sequence). CDR3: CAWSVRQGRPMGTDAFF. For the CDR3, the DNA is TGTGCCTGGAGTGTACGGCAGGGCCGCCCTATGGGCACTGATGCTTTCTTT.

This clonotype was seen many times. The chain uses TRBV27 and TRBJ2-2; no reliable D call. CDR1 and CDR2 (germline): MNHEY, SMNVEV (reference sequence). The V and J ends lost 4 bases and 0 bases respectively, with 9 bases between them. The CDR3 runs 15 residues. The CDR3 is CASSSAVTNTGELFF. In nucleotides, the CDR3 is TGTGCCAGCAGTTCTGCGGTGACGAACACCGGGGAGCTGTTTTTT.

This clonotype has just a few counts. The chain links TRBV7-8 to TRBJ2-7; D is uncertain. Trimming took off 4 bases at V and 0 bases at J, with 16 bases between the two ends. This CDR3 spans 16 amino acids. From germline, CDR1 is SGHVS and CDR2 FQNEAQ. The CDR3 is CASSSLGWGFSYEQYF. CDR3 in DNA: TGTGCCAGCAGCTCCCTTGGGTGGGGTTTCTCCTACGAGCAGTACTTC.

This clonotype has only a few counts. This chain links TRBV24-1 with TRBJ1-2, with 9 nucleotides matching TRBD1. The CDR3 contains 16 residues. V shed 4 bases, J shed 4 bases, and the junction held 9 bases outside the gene matches. Per the germline V gene, CDR1 is KGHDR and CDR2 is SFDVKD. The DNA of the CDR3 is TGTGCCACCAGTGACCCGACCGACAGGGGGGGCTATGGCTACACCTTC. This translates into CATSDPTDRGGYGYTF.

This clonotype was found many times. J is TRBJ2-3 and V is TRBV11-2; TRBD2 agrees at 9 bases. Germline V CDR1 and CDR2: SGHAT, FQNNGV. The length of the CDR3 is 16 residues. J lost 4 bases, V lost 5 bases, and 10 bases had no gene match. CDR3 protein: CASSLWGREGPDTQYF. The DNA for the CDR3 is TGTGCCAGCAGCCTATGGGGGCGGGAGGGCCCAGATACGCAGTATTTT.